This TCR beta chain was captured by sequencing in a study of shared clonotypes between healthy human individuals. Germline CDR1 and CDR2: SGHAT and FQNNGV. With 4 bases clipped from V and 5 bases from J, the junction kept 12 bases outside the gene matches. CDR3 length: 17 residues. Here immunoSEQ multiplex PCR was the method, and the copy in TCRdb shows in-frame clones only, minus some. The repertoire includes about 680,000 clones, 73% of them detected once, and 1.5% to 2% sits in the top ten. This clonotype was sampled from a woman aged 30 to 39 in good health. The rearrangement joins TRBV11-2 to TRBJ2-7, with 12 bases lining up with TRBD2. The sample consisted of memory CD4+ T cells sorted from blood. Sample subset: CD45RA-negative fraction. Here the CDR3 DNA reads TGTGCCAGCAGCTCCCAATCGACTAGCGGGAGTTGGAACGAGCAGTACTTC. Encoded protein: CASSSQSTSGSWNEQYF.